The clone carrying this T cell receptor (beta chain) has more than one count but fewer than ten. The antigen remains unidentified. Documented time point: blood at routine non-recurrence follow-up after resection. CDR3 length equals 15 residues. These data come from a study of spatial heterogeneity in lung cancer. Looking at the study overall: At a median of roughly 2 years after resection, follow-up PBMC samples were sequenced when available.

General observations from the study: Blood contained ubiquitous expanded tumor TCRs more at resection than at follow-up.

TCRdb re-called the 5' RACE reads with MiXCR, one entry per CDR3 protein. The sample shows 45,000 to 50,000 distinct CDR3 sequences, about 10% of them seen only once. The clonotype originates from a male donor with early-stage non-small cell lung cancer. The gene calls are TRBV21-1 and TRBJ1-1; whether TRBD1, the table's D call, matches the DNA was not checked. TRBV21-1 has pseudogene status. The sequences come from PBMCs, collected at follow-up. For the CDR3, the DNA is TGTGCCAGCAGCACACCGACAGGGGGTAACACTGAAGCTTTCTTT. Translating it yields CASSTPTGGNTEAFF.